These 28 T cell receptor beta chains were sequenced from one sample in a study of shared clonotypes between healthy human individuals. The repertoire was sequenced with immunoSEQ multiplex PCR; TCRdb's copy has only in-frame clones and lacks some. Altogether millions of clones are present, 80% to 95% being singletons, with the ten largest covering about 0.39%. Specimen: naive CD4+ T cells from PBMCs. This sample's subset: CD45RA+ positively selected. Source of these receptors: a man aged 18-30 years in good health. Some clones in this sample may be carry-over from other donors' samples.

The chain is built from TRBV25-1 and TRBJ2-7; D is ambiguous. Trimming stripped 4 bases from V and 1 base from J, with 14 bases between. From germline, CDR1 is MGHDK and CDR2 SYGVNS. CDR3 length equals 15 residues. The CDR3 DNA reads TGTGCCAGCAGTGGAAACAGTCTGGGGTCCTACGAGCAGTACTTC. It is translated as CASSGNSLGSYEQYF.

This clone was recorded only once. The chain carries TRBV2 and TRBJ2-5; no reliable D call. The V end was cut by 5 bases, the J end by 9 bases, with 7 bases between. The V gene's germline CDR1 is SNHLY and CDR2 FYNNEI. CDR3 size: 10 residues. The CDR3 loop reads CASSTASQYF. CDR3 DNA: TGTGCCAGCAGTACCGCGTCCCAGTACTTC.

V and J are TRBV7-6 and TRBJ2-3; 7 positions match TRBD2. With V trimmed by 0 bases and J by 4 bases, 4 bases remained unmatched. From germline, CDR1 is SGHVS and CDR2 FNYEAQ. CDR3 length equals 15 residues. CDR3 nucleotide sequence: TGTGCCAGCAGCTTAGCTGGCGGGAGCCCAGATACGCAGTATTTT. It is translated as CASSLAGGSPDTQYF. Combining the CDR3 with reference TRBV7-6 and TRBJ2-3 gives the whole variable domain GAGVSQSPRYKVTKRGQDVALRCDPISGHVSLYWYRQALGQGPEFLTYFNYEAQQDKSGLPNDRFSAERPEGSISTLTIQRTEQRDSAMYRCASSLAGGSPDTQYFGPGTRLTVL.

The rearrangement joins TRBV28 to TRBJ2-6; maybe TRBD2 (5 bases). Per germline, CDR1 MDHEN and CDR2 SYDVKM. Trimming left V 6 bases short and J 0 bases short, with 9 bases between. This CDR3 spans 15 amino acids. CDR3 sequence (DNA): TGTGCCAGCAGCGGTGCGGGCTCTGGGGCCAACGTCCTGACTTTC. Protein: CASSGAGSGANVLTF.

V and J are TRBV5-6 and TRBJ1-1, with D maybe TRBD1 (6 bases). The CDR3 covers 14 residues. V lost 5 bases and J 1 base, leaving 12 bases between the germline ends. Germline V gives CDR1 SGHDT, CDR2 YYEEEE. The CDR3 is CASRGGLANTEAFF. CDR3 sequence (DNA): TGTGCCAGCAGGGGGGGCTTGGCGAACACTGAAGCTTTCTTT.

Concerning this clone: Other DNA sequences in this specimen translate into the identical CDR3. This sequence joins TRBV11-3 and TRBJ2-3; a possible D gene is TRBD2 (7 bases). The CDR3 consists of 14 residues. Germline loops: CDR1 SGHNT, CDR2 YENEEA. With 3 bases removed from V and 2 bases from J, the gap between germline ends came to 9 bases. CDR3 coding DNA: TGTGCCAGCAGCTTGGGGGGGCCCACAGATACGCAGTATTTT. This gives the protein CASSLGGPTDTQYF.

The rearrangement joins TRBV28 to TRBJ2-1; D call uncertain. Trimming removed 6 bases at V and 2 bases at J, with 11 bases between. This CDR3 comprises 14 residues. The germline gives CDR1 MDHEN, CDR2 SYDVKM. For the CDR3, the DNA is TGTGCCAGCAGAACCCGAAGGACCTACAATGAGCAGTTCTTC. This gives the protein CASRTRRTYNEQFF.

This chain uses TRBV27 with TRBJ2-2; D is perhaps TRBD1 or TRBD2 (6 bases each). Looked up from germline, CDR1 is MNHEY and CDR2 is SMNVEV (reference sequence). This CDR3 contains 16 residues. With 7 bases removed from V and 3 bases from J, the gap between germline ends came to 18 bases. The CDR3 DNA follows: TGTGCCAGCACCTCCACGGGGGCCGGGGACACCGGGGAGCTGTTTTTT. Translation: CASTSTGAGDTGELFF.

The chain employs TRBV29-1 and TRBJ1-3, with TRBD1 matching over 8 bases. From germline, CDR1 is SQVTM and CDR2 ANQGSEA. J was trimmed by 2 bases and V by 6 bases; bases with no gene match: 9. The CDR3 covers 15 residues. CDR3 sequence (DNA): TGCAGCGTCGCCCCTTGGACAGGGCCTGGAAACACCATATATTTT. This codes for CSVAPWTGPGNTIYF.

For this clone: A read error may account for a junction end that differs from germline. The chain recombines TRBV5-1 with TRBJ1-1; tentative D call: TRBD1 (5 bases). Germline CDR1 and CDR2: SGHRS and YFSETQ. The CDR3 sequence is 14 residues long. CDR3 amino acids: CASNLASGSTEAFF. DNA of the CDR3: TGCGCCAGCAACTTGGCTTCAGGGTCGACTGAAGCTTTCTTT.

V is TRBV4-3 and J is TRBJ2-3; 10 bases match TRBD1. Germline V gene sequence: CDR1 LGHNA, CDR2 YSLEER. J was trimmed by 1 base and V by 4 bases; bases with no gene match: 17. This CDR3 has 20 amino acids. The CDR3 DNA follows: TGCGCCAGCAGCCGTAAAACGTGGGGATCTGGACAGGGGGGCACAGATACGCAGTATTTT. Encoded protein: CASSRKTWGSGQGGTDTQYF.

A single count supports this clone. This CDR3 is also generated by other DNA sequences in the sample. CDR3 sequence (DNA): TGTGCCAGCGGGGGCGGAGGCTATGGCTACACCTTC. It is translated as CASGGGGYGYTF. The chain recombines TRBV28 with TRBJ1-2; D may be TRBD1 (6 bases). CDR1 is MDHEN and CDR2 is SYDVKM in the germline V gene. The CDR3 is 12 amino acids. Deletions cut 8 bases from V and 4 bases from J, with 11 bases between.

V usage is TRBV10-3 and J usage is TRBJ2-3; D might be TRBD2 (6 bases). CDR1 and CDR2 (germline): ENHRY, SYGVKD. The CDR3 extends over 14 amino acids. With 8 bases removed from V and 0 bases from J, the gap between germline ends came to 12 bases. In DNA form, the CDR3 reads TGTGCCATCGGAGCGGGCACTAGCACAGATACGCAGTATTTT. The encoded protein is CAIGAGTSTDTQYF.

This clone was seen a handful of times. In nucleotides, the CDR3 is TGTGCCAGTAGTAAGGGTCGCAGGACGAACACTGAAGCTTTCTTT. It encodes CASSKGRRTNTEAFF. This sequence joins TRBV19 and TRBJ1-1; unclear D gene. Germline CDR1 LNHDA, CDR2 SQIVND (reference sequence). This CDR3 is 15 amino acids long. V was trimmed by 4 bases and J by 1 base, leaving 13 bases between them.

This chain uses TRBV27 with TRBJ2-5, with D perhaps TRBD1 or TRBD2 (6 bases each). In germline, CDR1 is MNHEY, CDR2 SMNVEV (reference sequence). V lost 2 bases, J lost 2 bases, and 9 bases lay in between. CDR3 length: 14 residues. In DNA form, the CDR3 reads TGTGCCAGCAGTTTAGCGGGGACACAAGAGACCCAGTACTTC. It translates to CASSLAGTQETQYF.

This clone appeared a single time. V is TRBV5-1 and J is TRBJ2-1; a possible D gene is TRBD2 (5 bases). The germline gives CDR1 SGHRS, CDR2 YFSETQ. The CDR3 has 13 residues. V was clipped by 4 bases and J by 8 bases, with 13 bases between them. CDR3 bases: TGCGCCAGCAGCATCCTCGGGGTCGATGAGCAGTTCTTC. Its translation is CASSILGVDEQFF.

The rearrangement links TRBV28 to TRBJ2-5; D is unclear. The CDR3 consists of 14 residues. The V end was cut by 5 bases, the J end by 3 bases, with 13 bases between. CDR1 is MDHEN, CDR2 SYDVKM, per germline. CDR3 nucleotides: TGTGCCAGCAGTCTCGGGCAGCCAAAAGAGACCCAGTACTTC. It translates to CASSLGQPKETQYF.

As concerns this clone: The same CDR3 can be traced to other DNA sequences in this sample. V usage is TRBV15 and J usage is TRBJ1-2; TRBD1 matches at 12 bases. Germline values: CDR1 LNHNV, CDR2 YYDKDF (reference sequence). CDR3 size: 15 residues. Germline trimming cut 2 bases from V and 7 bases from J; bases unmatched to any gene: 5. The CDR3 sequence: CATSRPGQGARGYTF. In nucleotides, the CDR3 is TGTGCCACCAGCAGACCGGGACAGGGGGCTCGTGGCTACACCTTC.

The chain carries TRBV28 and TRBJ1-2; D gene ambiguous. The CDR3 runs to 15 residues. Trimming cost V 2 bases and J 2 bases, with 12 bases left between them. Germline V CDR1 and CDR2: MDHEN, SYDVKM. The CDR3 is CASSLEGGRNYGYTF. The CDR3 DNA reads TGTGCCAGCAGTTTAGAAGGAGGAAGAAACTATGGCTACACCTTC.

The V and J genes are TRBV9 and TRBJ2-1; the D is unclear. V was pared by 0 bases and J by 5 bases, with 9 bases between. CDR3 length: 14 amino acids. CDR1 and CDR2 from the germline V gene are SGDLS and YYNGEE. The CDR3 reads CASSVGSGHNEQFF. CDR3 nucleotide sequence: TGTGCCAGCAGCGTAGGGTCCGGTCACAATGAGCAGTTCTTC.

The chain couples TRBV7-9 to TRBJ2-5; 8 bases line up with TRBD2. CDR3 size: 16 residues. The germline CDR1 and CDR2 sequences are SEHNR and FQNEAQ (reference sequence). V lost 0 bases and J lost 5; bases outside the gene matches: 8. Here the CDR3 reads CASSLAPGGPSETQYF. DNA for the CDR3: TGTGCCAGCAGCTTAGCTCCGGGAGGGCCCTCGGAGACCCAGTACTTC.

The chain carries TRBV7-9 and TRBJ1-6, with D tentatively TRBD1 (6 bases). In germline, CDR1 is SEHNR, CDR2 FQNEAQ (reference sequence). The V gene lost 2 bases and the J gene lost 7 bases, with 12 bases spanning the gap. There are 15 residues in the CDR3. The CDR3: CASSLLRDINSPLHF. The CDR3 DNA sequence: TGTGCCAGCAGCTTATTACGGGACATAAATTCACCCCTCCACTTT.

V gene TRBV4-1 combines with J gene TRBJ2-1, with TRBD2 matching 9 bases. Germline-derived CDR1 and CDR2 are MGHRA and YSYEKL. The ends lost 3 bases at V and 10 bases at J; junction bases unmatched: 10. The CDR3 has 15 amino acids. The CDR3 bases are TGCGCCAGCAGCCAGAGACTAGCGGATGATGGGGAGCAGTTCTTC. Residues: CASSQRLADDGEQFF.

The chain joins TRBV7-9 to TRBJ2-2, with 8 bases that match TRBD1. CDR1 is SEHNR and CDR2 is FQNEAQ in the germline V gene (reference sequence). The CDR3 has 17 amino acids. J gave up 6 bases and V 1 base, and 10 bases lay outside the gene matches. Here the CDR3 DNA reads TGTGCCAGCAGCTTAGTTTCCCGGACAGGGCTGGCCGGGGAGCTGTTTTTT. Protein product: CASSLVSRTGLAGELFF.

The chain joins TRBV6-5 to TRBJ1-4; perhaps TRBD1 as D (6 bases). The CDR3 length is 14 residues. Germline loops: CDR1 MNHEY, CDR2 SVGAGI. The V and J ends lost 0 bases and 12 bases respectively, with 14 bases between them. For the CDR3, the DNA is TGTGCCAGCAGTTACTCGTTGGGGGCAGAGGAACTGTTTTTT. Translating it yields CASSYSLGAEELFF.

The V and J genes are TRBV9 and TRBJ1-2, with D tentatively TRBD1 (5 bases). CDR3 length: 15 residues. Looked up from germline, CDR1 is SGDLS and CDR2 is YYNGEE. The V gene lost 0 bases and the J gene lost 2 bases, with 11 bases spanning the gap. CDR3 region: CASSVGRGSNYGYTF. The CDR3 bases are TGTGCCAGCAGCGTAGGTCGGGGGTCAAACTATGGCTACACCTTC.

This chain uses TRBV5-1 with TRBJ2-7, with D possibly called TRBD1 or TRBD2 (5 bases each). Trimming stripped 5 bases from V and 1 base from J, with 16 bases between. This CDR3 spans 15 amino acids. The germline V gene encodes CDR1 SGHRS and CDR2 YFSETQ. DNA for the CDR3: TGCGCCAGCAGTCCAGGGACGGTGGGGTCCTACGAGCAGTACTTC. It translates to CASSPGTVGSYEQYF.

This clone was observed once. V is TRBV5-1 and J is TRBJ1-1; 10 bases line up with TRBD1. The CDR3 is 15 residues long. Unmatched junction bases numbered 10, after V lost 6 bases and J lost 5 bases. The germline V gene encodes CDR1 SGHRS and CDR2 YFSETQ. The CDR3: CASNLFGQGETEAFF. The CDR3 nucleotides read TGCGCCAGCAACCTTTTTGGACAGGGGGAAACTGAAGCTTTCTTT.